This TCR beta chain is drawn from a study of blood T cell repertoires in COVID-19. Study as a whole: The study drew acute and convalescent COVID-19 samples from the United States, Italy and Spain.

In the authors' methods: Estimation of nucleated cell counts relied on the amplification of reference gene primers. Repertoires were generated with immunoSEQ multiplex PCR, while TCRdb's copy carries only in-frame clones and drops some. That table gives V, J and clone size, and the DNA gave D and trimming. The sample carries some 190,000 clones, 80% recorded once. Trimming cost V 5 bases and J 5 bases; bases outside gene matches: 4. The CDR3 has 13 residues. CDR1 ENHRY and CDR2 SYGVKD come from the germline V gene. Input material: peripheral blood. The clonotype comes from a man aged 55 to 70 with acute or convalescent COVID-19. The chain couples TRBV10-3 to TRBJ2-7, with 9 bases aligning to TRBD1. CDR3 loop: CAISRDRDHEQYF. CDR3 sequence (DNA): TGTGCCATCAGTCGGGACAGGGACCACGAGCAGTACTTC.